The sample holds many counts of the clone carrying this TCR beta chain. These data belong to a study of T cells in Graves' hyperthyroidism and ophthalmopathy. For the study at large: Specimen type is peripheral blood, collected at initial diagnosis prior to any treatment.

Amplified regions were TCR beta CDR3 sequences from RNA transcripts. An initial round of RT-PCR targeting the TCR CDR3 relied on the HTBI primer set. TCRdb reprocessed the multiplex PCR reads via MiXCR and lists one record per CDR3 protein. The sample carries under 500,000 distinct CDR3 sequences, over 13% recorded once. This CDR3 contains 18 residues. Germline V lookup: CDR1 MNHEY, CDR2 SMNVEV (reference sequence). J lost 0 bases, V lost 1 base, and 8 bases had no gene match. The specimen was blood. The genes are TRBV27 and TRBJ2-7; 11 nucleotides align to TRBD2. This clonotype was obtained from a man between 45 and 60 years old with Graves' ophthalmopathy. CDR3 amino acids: CASSLWGTSGTSSYEQYF. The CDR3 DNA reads TGTGCCAGCAGTTTATGGGGGACTAGCGGAACCAGCTCCTACGAGCAGTACTTC.